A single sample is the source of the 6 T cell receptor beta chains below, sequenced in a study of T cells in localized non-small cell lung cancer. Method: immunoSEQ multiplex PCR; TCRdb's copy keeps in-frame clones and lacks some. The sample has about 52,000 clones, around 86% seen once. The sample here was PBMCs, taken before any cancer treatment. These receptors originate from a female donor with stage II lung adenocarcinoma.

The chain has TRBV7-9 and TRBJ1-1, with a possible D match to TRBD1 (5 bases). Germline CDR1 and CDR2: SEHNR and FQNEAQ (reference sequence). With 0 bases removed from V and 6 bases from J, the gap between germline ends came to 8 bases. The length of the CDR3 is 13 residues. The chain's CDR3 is CASSLAGQSEAFF. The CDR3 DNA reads TGTGCCAGCAGCTTAGCGGGGCAGTCTGAAGCTTTCTTT. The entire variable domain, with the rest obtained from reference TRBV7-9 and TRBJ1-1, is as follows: DTGVSQNPRHKITKRGQNVTFRCDPISEHNRLYWYRQTLGQGPEFLTYFQNEAQLEKSRLLSDRFSAERPKGSFSTLEIQRTEQGDSAMYLCASSLAGQSEAFFGQGTRLTVV.

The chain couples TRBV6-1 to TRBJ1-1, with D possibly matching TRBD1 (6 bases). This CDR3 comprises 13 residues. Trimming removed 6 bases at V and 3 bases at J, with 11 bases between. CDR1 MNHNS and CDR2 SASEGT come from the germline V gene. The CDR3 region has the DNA TGTGCCAGCAGGGTCTACAGGGACACTGAAGCTTTCTTT. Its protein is CASRVYRDTEAFF.

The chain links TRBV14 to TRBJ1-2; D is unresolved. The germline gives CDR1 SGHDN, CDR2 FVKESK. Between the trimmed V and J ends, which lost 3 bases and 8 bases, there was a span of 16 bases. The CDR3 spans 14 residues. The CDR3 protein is CASSHSTSPRGYTF. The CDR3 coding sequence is TGTGCCAGCAGCCATTCGACGTCGCCTCGGGGCTACACCTTC.

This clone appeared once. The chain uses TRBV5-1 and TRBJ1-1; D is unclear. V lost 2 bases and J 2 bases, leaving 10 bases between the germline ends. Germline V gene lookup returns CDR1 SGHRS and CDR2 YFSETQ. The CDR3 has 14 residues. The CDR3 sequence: CASSFVESNTEAFF. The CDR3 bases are TGCGCCAGCAGCTTTGTAGAATCAAACACTGAAGCTTTCTTT.

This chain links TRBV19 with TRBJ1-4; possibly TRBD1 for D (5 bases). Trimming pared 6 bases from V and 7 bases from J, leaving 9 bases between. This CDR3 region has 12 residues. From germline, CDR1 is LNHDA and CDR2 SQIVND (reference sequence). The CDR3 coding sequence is TGTGCCAGTAGGACAGCTGGTGAAAAACTGTTTTTT. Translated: CASRTAGEKLFF.

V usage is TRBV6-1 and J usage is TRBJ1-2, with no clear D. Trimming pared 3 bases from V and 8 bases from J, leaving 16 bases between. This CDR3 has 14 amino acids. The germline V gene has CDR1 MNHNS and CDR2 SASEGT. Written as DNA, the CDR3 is TGTGCCAGCAGTGATTCCCCTGCTTTCTTGGGCTACACCTTC. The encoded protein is CASSDSPAFLGYTF.